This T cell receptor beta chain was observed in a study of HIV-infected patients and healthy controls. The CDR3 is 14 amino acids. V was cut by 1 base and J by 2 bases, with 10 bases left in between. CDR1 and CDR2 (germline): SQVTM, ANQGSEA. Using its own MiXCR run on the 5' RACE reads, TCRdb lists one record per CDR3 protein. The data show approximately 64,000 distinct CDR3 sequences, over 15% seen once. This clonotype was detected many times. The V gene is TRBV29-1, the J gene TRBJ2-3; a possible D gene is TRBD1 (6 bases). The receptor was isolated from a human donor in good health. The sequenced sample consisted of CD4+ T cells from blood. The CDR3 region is CSVEGGTNTDTQYF. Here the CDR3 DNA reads TGCAGCGTTGAAGGGGGGACAAACACAGATACGCAGTATTTT.